This T cell receptor (beta chain) was recorded in a study of human T cells and chemical hapten exposure. Study summary: An area of 2 cm by 2 cm on upper inner arm skin received 2% DPC for sensitization. Patch tests delivered 0.01% DPC to the upper back and were evaluated at 6 days.

Individual cDNA molecules had unique molecular identifiers attached to them by the library. TCRdb passed the RACE reads through MiXCR, listing each CDR3 protein once. This table has over 85,000 distinct CDR3 sequences, around 12% appearing once. This CDR3 comprises 14 residues. Trimming stripped 3 bases from V and 1 base from J, with 9 bases between. The germline V gene encodes CDR1 SNHLY and CDR2 FYNNEI. Time point indicated: patch test 1, 2 weeks after DPC sensitization. Specified treatment: therapeutic diphenylcyclopropenone sensitization with weekly scalp DPC. This clonotype was detected a few times.

The specimen comprised whole blood, sampled in connection with sensitization to the hapten diphenylcyclopropenone (DPC). The TCR sequence derives from a woman in her forties with alopecia areata. Some clones in this sample may be carry-over from other donors' samples. The gene calls are TRBV2 and TRBJ1-2, with a tentative D call TRBD1 (5 bases). For the CDR3, the DNA is TGTGCCAGCAGTGAGGGGCAGGATAACTATGGCTACACCTTC. It codes for CASSEGQDNYGYTF.